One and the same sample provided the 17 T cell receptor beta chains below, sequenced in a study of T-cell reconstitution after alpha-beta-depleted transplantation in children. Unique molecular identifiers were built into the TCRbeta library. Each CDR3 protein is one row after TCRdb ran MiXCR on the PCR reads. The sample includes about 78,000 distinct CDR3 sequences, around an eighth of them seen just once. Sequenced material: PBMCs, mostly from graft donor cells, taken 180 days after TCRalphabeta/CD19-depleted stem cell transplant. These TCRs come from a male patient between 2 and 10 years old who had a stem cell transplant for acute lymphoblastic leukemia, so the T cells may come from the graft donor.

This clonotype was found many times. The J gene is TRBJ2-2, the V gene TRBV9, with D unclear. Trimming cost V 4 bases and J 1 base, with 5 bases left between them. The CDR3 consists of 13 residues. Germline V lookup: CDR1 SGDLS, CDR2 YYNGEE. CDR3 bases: TGTGCCAGCAGCTACAAGAACACCGGGGAGCTGTTTTTT. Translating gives CASSYKNTGELFF.

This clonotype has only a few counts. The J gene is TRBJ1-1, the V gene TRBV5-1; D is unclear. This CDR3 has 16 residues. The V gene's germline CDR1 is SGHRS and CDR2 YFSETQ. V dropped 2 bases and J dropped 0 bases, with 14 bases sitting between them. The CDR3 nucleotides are TGCGCCAGCAGCTTAATCAGGCAGGACCTGAACACTGAAGCTTTCTTT. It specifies CASSLIRQDLNTEAFF.

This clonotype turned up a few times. CDR3 sequence reads: CSVDDIGETSGIYNEQFF. The CDR3 DNA reads as TGCAGCGTTGATGATATCGGGGAGACTAGCGGGATATACAATGAGCAGTTCTTC. This chain uses TRBV29-1 with TRBJ2-1; 11 bases are a match to TRBD2. Germline assignment: CDR1 SQVTM and CDR2 ANQGSEA. The CDR3 is 18 residues long. The junction had 14 bases not matched to a gene; V was cut back by 3 bases and J by 4 bases.

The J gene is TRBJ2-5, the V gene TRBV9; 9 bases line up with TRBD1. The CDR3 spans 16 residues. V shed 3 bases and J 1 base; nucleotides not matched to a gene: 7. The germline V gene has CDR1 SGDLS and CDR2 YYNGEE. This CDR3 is CASSGRDREGQETQYF. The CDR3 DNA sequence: TGTGCCAGCAGCGGACGGGACAGGGAGGGCCAAGAGACCCAGTACTTC.

The CDR3 nucleotides are TGCGCCAGCAGCCAAGATTTAGCGTTCGTCACAGATACGCAGTATTTT. Protein: CASSQDLAFVTDTQYF. The chain couples TRBV4-3 to TRBJ2-3; a weak D match, TRBD2 (5 bases). Trimming cost V 0 bases and J 2 bases, with 12 bases left between them. This CDR3 contains 16 residues. Germline loops: CDR1 LGHNA, CDR2 YSLEER.

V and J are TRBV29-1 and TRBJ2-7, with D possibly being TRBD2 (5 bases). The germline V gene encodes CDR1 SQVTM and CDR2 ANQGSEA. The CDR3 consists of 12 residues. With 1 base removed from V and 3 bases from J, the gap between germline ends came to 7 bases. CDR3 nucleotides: TGCAGCGTTGAAGGAGGGAACTACGAGCAGTACTTC. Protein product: CSVEGGNYEQYF.

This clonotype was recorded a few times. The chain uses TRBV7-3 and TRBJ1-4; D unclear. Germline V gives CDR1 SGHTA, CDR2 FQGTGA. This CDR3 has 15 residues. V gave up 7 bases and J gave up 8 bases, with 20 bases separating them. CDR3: CASIKGLLSGEKLFF. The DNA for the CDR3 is TGTGCCAGCATTAAAGGACTGCTATCGGGGGAAAAACTGTTTTTT. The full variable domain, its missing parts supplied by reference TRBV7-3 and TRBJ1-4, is GAGVSQTPSNKVTEKGKYVELRCDPISGHTALYWYRQSLGQGPEFLIYFQGTGAADDSGLPNDRFFAVRPEGSVSTLKIQRTERGDSAVYLCASIKGLLSGEKLFFGSGTQLSVL.

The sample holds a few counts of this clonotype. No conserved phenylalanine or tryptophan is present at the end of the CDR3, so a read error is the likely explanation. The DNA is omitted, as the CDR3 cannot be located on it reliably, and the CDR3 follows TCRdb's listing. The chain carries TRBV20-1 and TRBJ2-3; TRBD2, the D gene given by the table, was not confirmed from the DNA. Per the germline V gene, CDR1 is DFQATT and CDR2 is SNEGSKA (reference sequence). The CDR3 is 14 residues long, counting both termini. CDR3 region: CSATLAGDSSSGPL.

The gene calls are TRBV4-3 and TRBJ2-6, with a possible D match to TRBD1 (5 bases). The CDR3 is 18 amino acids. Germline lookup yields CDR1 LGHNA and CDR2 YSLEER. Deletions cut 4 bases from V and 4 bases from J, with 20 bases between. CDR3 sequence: CASSPAPPRAKGANVLTF. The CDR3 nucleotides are TGCGCCAGCAGCCCCGCCCCCCCCAGGGCGAAGGGGGCCAACGTCCTGACTTTC.

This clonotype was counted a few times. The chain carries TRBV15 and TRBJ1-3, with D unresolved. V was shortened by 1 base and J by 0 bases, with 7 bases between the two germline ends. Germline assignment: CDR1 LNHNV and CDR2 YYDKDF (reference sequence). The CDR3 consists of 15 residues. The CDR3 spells CATSRGRISGNTIYF. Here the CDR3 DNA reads TGTGCCACCAGCAGAGGACGGATCTCTGGAAACACCATATATTTT.

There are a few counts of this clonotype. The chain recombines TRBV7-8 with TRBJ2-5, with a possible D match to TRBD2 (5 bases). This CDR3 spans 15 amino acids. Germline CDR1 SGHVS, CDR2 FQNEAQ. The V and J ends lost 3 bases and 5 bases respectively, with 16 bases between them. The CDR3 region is CASSFLPRGEETQYF. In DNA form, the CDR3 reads TGTGCCAGCAGCTTCCTCCCCCGGGGAGAGGAGACCCAGTACTTC.

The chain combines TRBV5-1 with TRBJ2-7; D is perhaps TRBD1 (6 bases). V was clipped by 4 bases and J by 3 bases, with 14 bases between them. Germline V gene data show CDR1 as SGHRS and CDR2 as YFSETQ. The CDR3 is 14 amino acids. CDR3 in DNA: TGCGCCAGCAGCGCGTTCAGGGGAAACTACGAGCAGTACTTC. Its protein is CASSAFRGNYEQYF.

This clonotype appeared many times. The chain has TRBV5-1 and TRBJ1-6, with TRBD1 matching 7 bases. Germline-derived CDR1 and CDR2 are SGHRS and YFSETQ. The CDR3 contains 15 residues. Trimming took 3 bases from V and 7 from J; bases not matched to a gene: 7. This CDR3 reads CASSSVGTANSPLHF. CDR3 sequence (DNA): TGCGCCAGCAGCTCCGTAGGGACAGCCAATTCACCCCTCCACTTT.

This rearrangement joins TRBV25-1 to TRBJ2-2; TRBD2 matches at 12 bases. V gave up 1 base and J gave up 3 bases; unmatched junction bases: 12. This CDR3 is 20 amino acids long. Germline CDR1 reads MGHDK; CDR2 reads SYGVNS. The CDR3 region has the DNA TGTGCCAGCAGTGAATCCCCACTAGCGGGAGGCCCTCTGTACACCGGGGAGCTGTTTTTT. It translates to CASSESPLAGGPLYTGELFF. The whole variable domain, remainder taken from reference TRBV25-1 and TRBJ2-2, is EADIYQTPRYLVIGTGKKITLECSQTMGHDKMYWYQQDPGMELHLIHYSYGVNSTEKGDLSSESTVSRIRTEHFPLTLESARPSHTSQYLCASSESPLAGGPLYTGELFFGEGSRLTVL.

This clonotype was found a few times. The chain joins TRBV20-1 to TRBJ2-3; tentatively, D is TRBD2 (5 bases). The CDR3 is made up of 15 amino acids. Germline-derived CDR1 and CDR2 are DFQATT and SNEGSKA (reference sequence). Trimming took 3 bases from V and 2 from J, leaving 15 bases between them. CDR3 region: CSARRLAFFTDTQYF. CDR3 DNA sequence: TGCAGTGCTAGGAGGCTAGCCTTTTTCACAGATACGCAGTATTTT.

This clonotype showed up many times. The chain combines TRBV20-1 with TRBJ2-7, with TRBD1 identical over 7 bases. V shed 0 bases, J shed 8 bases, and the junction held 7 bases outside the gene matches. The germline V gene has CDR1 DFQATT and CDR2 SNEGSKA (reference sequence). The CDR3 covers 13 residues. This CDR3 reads CSARDGQGVKQYF. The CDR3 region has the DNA TGCAGTGCTAGAGATGGGCAGGGGGTCAAGCAGTACTTC.

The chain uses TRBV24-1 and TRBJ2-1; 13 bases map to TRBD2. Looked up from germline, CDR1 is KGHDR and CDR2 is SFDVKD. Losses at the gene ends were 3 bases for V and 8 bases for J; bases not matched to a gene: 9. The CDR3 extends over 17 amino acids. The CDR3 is CATSDTGLAGSVDEQFF. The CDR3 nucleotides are TGTGCCACCAGTGATACGGGACTAGCGGGAAGTGTAGATGAGCAGTTCTTC.